This TCR beta chain was retrieved from a study of CD8+ T cells in alopecia areata. Study overall: Each of the treated patients was given oral tofacitinib, 5 to 10 mg twice daily, for moderate-to-severe alopecia areata.

Treatment in this sample: oral pan-JAK inhibitor, 5-10 mg twice daily. Comment on this clone: As yet, its antigen is unknown.

RNA was isolated and reverse transcribed to cDNA, the sequencing template. This table comes from immunoSEQ multiplex PCR, and its TCRdb copy is limited to in-frame clones, with some not included. Of 150,000 to 200,000 clones in the sample, under 80% were seen once. Study-level results: The study also sequences resident alphabeta T cells of normal skin in scalp samples. Significant decreases in scalp clonality and expanded CD8+ clones followed tofacitinib treatment.

This TCR was recovered from a human donor with alopecia areata. The material was CD4+ T cells sorted from blood, obtained around week 49, from a patient treated with tofacitinib.

The CDR3 reads CAISPSGGDEGYYGYTF. CDR3 bases: TGTGCCATCAGTCCCTCAGGGGGCGACGAAGGTTACTATGGCTACACCTTC. This chain joins TRBV10-3 and TRBJ1-2; 8 bases match TRBD1. The CDR3 totals 17 residues. Germline values: CDR1 ENHRY, CDR2 SYGVKD. The ends lost 5 bases at V and 3 bases at J; junction bases unmatched: 14.